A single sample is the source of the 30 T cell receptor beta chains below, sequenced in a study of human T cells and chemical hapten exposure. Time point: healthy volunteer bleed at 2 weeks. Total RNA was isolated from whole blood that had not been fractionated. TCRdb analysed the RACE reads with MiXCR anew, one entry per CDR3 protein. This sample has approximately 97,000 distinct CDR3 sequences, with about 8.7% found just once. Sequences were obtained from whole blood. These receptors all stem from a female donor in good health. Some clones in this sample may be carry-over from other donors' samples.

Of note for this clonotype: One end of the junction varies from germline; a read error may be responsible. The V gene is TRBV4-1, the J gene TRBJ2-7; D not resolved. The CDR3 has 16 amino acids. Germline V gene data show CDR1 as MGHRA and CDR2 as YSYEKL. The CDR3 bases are TGCGCCAGCAGCCAAGACAGGAGACTGGGCTCCTACGAGCGGTACTTC. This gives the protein CASSQDRRLGSYERYF.

The CDR3 DNA reads as TGTGCCAGTAGTATAGATCCGCTAAGCGGACTAGCCAAAAACATTCAGTACTTC. Residues: CASSIDPLSGLAKNIQYF. V and J are TRBV19 and TRBJ2-4, with TRBD2 as a possible D gene (5 bases). From germline, CDR1 is LNHDA and CDR2 SQIVND (reference sequence). Trimming shortened V by 0 bases and J by 0 bases, and 15 bases separated the two germline ends. The CDR3 runs 18 residues.

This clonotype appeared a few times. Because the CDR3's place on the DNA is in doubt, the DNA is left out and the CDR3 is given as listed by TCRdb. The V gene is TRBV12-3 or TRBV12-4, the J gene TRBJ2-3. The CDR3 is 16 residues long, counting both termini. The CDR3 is CASSSSGGLGTDTQYF.

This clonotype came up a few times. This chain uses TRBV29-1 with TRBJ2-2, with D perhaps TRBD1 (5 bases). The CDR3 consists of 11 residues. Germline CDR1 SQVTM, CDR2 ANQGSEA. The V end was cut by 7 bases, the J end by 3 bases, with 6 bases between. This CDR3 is CSGQYTGELFF. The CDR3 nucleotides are TGCAGCGGACAGTACACCGGGGAGCTGTTTTTT.

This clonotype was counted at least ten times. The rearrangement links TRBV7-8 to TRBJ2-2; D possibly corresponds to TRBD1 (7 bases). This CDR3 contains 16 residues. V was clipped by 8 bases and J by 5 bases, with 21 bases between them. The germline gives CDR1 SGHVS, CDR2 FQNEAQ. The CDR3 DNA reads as TGTGCCAGCCGTAGGGGGGACAGTGGGGGGACCGGGGAGCTGTTTTTT. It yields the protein CASRRGDSGGTGELFF.

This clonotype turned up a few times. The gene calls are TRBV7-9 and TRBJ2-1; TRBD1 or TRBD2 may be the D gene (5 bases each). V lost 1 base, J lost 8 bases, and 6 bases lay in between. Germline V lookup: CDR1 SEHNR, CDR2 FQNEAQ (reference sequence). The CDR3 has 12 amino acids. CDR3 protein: CASSLGGYEQFF. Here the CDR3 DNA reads TGTGCCAGCAGCTTAGGGGGGTATGAGCAGTTCTTC.

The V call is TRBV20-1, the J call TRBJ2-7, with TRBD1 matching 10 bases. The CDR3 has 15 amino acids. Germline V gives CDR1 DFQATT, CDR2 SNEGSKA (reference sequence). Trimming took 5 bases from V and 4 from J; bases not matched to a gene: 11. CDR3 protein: CSAPMRGQGTYEQYF. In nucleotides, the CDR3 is TGCAGTGCTCCGATGAGGGGACAGGGGACGTACGAGCAGTACTTC.

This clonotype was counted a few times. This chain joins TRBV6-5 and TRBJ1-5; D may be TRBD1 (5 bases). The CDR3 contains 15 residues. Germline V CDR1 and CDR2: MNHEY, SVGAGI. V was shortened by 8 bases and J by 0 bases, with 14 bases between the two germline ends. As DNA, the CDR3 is TGTGCCAGCGCCGAAAGGGGTTATAGCAATCAGCCCCAGCATTTT. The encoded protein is CASAERGYSNQPQHF.

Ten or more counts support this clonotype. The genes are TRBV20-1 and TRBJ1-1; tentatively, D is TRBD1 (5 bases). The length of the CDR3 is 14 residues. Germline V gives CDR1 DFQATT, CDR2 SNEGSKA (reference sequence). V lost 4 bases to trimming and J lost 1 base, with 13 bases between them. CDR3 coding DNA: TGCAGTGCTAAAGTTAGACAGAGGAACACTGAAGCTTTCTTT. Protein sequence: CSAKVRQRNTEAFF.

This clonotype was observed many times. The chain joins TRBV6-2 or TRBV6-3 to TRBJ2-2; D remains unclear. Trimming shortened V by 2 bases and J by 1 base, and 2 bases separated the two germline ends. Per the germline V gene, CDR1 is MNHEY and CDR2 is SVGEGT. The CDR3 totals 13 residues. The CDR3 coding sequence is TGTGCCAGCAGTTACCTGAACACCGGGGAGCTGTTTTTT. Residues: CASSYLNTGELFF.

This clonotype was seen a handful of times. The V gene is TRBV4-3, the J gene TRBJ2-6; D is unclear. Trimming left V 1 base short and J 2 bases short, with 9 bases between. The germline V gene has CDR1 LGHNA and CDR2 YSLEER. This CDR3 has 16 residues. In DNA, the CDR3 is TGCGCCAGCAGCCAAGTACGAGCGACTGGGGCCAACGTCCTGACTTTC. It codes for CASSQVRATGANVLTF.

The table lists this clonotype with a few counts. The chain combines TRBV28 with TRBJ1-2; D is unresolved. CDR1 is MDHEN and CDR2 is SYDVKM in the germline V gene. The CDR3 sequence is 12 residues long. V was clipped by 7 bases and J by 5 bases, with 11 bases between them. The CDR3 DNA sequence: TGTGCCAGCAAGGACCCCCTTTATGGCTACACCTTC. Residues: CASKDPLYGYTF.

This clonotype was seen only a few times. CDR3: CASSFRTVVGELFF. CDR3 in DNA: TGCGCCAGCAGCTTTAGGACCGTGGTCGGGGAGCTGTTTTTT. V usage is TRBV5-1 and J usage is TRBJ2-2, with D hard to call. Germline CDR1 SGHRS, CDR2 YFSETQ. This CDR3 has 14 residues. V lost 2 bases, J lost 7 bases, and 12 bases lay in between.

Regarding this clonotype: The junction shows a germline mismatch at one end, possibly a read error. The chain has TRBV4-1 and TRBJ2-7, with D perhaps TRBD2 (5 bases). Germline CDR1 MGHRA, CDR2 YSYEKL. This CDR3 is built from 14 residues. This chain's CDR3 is CTSSQEGSSYEQYF. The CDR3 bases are TGCACCAGCAGCCAAGAGGGCAGCTCCTACGAGCAGTACTTC.

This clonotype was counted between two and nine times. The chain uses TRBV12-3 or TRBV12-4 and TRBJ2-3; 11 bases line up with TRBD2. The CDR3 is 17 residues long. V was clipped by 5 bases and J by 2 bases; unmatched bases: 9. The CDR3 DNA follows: TGTGCCAGCAGTCAACTAGCGGGGGACTCCCTCACAGATACGCAGTATTTT. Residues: CASSQLAGDSLTDTQYF.

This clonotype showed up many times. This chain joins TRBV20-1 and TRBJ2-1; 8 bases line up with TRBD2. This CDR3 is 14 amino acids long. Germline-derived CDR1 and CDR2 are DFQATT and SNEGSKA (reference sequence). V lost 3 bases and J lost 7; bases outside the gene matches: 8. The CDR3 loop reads CSASFGTRRNEQFF. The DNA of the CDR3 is TGCAGTGCTAGTTTCGGGACTAGAAGGAATGAGCAGTTCTTC.

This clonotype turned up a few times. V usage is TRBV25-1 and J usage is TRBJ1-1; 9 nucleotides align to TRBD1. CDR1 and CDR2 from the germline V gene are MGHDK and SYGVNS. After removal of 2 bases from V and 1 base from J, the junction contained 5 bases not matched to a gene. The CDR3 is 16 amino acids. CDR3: CASSEGDRAGNTEAFF. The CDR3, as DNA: TGTGCCAGCAGTGAAGGGGACAGGGCAGGGAACACTGAAGCTTTCTTT.

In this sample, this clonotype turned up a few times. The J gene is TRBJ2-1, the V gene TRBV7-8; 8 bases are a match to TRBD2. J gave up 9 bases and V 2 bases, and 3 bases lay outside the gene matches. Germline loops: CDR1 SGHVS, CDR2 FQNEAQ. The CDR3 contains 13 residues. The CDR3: CASSLPGGREQFF. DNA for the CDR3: TGTGCCAGCAGCTTACCGGGAGGGCGTGAGCAGTTCTTC.

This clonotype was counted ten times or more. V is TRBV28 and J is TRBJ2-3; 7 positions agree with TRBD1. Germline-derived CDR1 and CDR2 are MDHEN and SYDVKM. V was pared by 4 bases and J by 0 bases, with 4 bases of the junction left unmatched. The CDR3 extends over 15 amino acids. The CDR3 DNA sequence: TGTGCCAGCAGTTCGGGACAGTTTAGCACAGATACGCAGTATTTT. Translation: CASSSGQFSTDTQYF.

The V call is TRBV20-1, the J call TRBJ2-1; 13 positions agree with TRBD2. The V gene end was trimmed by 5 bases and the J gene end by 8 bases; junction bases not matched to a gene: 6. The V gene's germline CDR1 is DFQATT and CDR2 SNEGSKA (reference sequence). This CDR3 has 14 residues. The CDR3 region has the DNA TGCAGTGCTGGACTAGCGGGAGTCCCCCATGAGCAGTTCTTC. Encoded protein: CSAGLAGVPHEQFF.

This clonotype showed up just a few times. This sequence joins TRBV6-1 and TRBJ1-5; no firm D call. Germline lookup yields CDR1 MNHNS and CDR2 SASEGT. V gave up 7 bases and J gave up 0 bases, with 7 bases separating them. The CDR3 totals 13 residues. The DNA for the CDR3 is TGTGCCAGCATTGGGAATAGCAATCAGCCCCAGCATTTT. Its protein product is CASIGNSNQPQHF.

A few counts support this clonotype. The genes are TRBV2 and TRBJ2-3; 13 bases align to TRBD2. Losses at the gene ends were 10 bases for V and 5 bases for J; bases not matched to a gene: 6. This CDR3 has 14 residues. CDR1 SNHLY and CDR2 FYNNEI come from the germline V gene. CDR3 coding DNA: TGTGCCAAACGGACTAGCGGGAGTAGAGATACGCAGTATTTT. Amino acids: CAKRTSGSRDTQYF.

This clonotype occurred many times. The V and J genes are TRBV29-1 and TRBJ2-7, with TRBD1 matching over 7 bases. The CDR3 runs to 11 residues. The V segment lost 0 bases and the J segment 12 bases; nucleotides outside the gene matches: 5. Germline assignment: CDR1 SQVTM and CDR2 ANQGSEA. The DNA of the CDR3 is TGCAGCGTTGAAGACACAGGGGTTCGGTACTTC. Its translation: CSVEDTGVRYF.

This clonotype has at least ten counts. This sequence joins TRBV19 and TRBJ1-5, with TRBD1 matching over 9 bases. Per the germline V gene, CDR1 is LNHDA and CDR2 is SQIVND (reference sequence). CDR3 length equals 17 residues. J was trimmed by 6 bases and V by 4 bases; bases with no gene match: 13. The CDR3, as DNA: TGTGCCAGTAGTACGACGGGACAGGGTATTATTTTTCAGCCCCAGCATTTT. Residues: CASSTTGQGIIFQPQHF.

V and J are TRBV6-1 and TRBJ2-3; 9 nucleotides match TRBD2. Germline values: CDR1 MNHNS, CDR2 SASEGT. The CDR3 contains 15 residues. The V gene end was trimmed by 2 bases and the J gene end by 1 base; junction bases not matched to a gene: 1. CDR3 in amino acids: CASSERLAGTDTQYF. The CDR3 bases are TGTGCCAGCAGTGAACGACTAGCGGGCACAGATACGCAGTATTTT.

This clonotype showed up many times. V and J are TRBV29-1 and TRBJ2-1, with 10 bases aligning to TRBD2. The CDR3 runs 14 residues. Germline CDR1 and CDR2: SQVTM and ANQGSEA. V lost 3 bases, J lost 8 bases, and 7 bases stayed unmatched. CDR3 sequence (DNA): TGCAGCGTTGATGTGTTAGCGGGAGGTGATGAGCAGTTCTTC. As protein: CSVDVLAGGDEQFF.

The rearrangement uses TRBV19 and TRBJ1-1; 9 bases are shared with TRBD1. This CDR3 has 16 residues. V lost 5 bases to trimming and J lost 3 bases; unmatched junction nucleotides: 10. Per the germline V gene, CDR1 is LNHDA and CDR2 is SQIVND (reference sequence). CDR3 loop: CASSETGGAYDTEAFF. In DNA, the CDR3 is TGTGCCAGTAGTGAAACAGGGGGCGCTTACGACACTGAAGCTTTCTTT.

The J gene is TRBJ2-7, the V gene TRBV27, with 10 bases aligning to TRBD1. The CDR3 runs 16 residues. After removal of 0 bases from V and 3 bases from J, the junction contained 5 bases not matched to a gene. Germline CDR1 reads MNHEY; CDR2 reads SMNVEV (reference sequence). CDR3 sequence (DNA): TGTGCCAGCAGTTTATCGGGGACAGGGGTCTTCTACGAGCAGTACTTC. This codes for CASSLSGTGVFYEQYF.

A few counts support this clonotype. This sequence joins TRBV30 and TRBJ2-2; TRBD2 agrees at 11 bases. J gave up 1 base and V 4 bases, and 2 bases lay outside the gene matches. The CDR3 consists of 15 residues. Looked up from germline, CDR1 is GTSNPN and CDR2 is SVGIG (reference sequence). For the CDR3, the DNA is TGTGCCTGGAAACTAGCGGGAGTGAACACCGGGGAGCTGTTTTTT. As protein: CAWKLAGVNTGELFF.

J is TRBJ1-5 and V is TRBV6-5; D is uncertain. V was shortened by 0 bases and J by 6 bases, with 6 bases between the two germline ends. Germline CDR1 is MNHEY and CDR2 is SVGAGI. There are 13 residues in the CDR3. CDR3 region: CASSYSSGQPQHF. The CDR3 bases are TGTGCCAGCAGTTACTCTTCCGGTCAGCCCCAGCATTTT.